These 23 T cell receptor beta chains came from one sample sequenced in a study of OX40 agonist ivuxolimab in advanced cancers. Using immunoSEQ multiplex PCR, the repertoire was profiled, and TCRdb retains in-frame clones only, with some absent. There are roughly 48,000 clones in the sample; about 88% occur only once, and around 9% lies in the top ten. Sample: CD4+ or CD8+ T cells sorted from blood, taken in a trial of the OX40 agonist ivuxolimab. The receptors were sampled from an adult with an advanced solid tumor such as melanoma, head and neck, liver or kidney cancer.

The chain uses TRBV11-2 and TRBJ2-1; no clear D gene. Trimming shortened V by 5 bases and J by 6 bases, and 5 bases separated the two germline ends. Germline V lookup: CDR1 SGHAT, CDR2 FQNNGV. This CDR3 region has 11 residues. The CDR3 DNA reads as TGTGCCAGCAGCACCACCAATGAGCAGTTCTTC. It encodes CASSTTNEQFF.

This chain connects TRBV5-1 to TRBJ2-3, with 11 bases aligning to TRBD2. Germline values: CDR1 SGHRS, CDR2 YFSETQ. V was clipped by 3 bases and J by 0 bases; unmatched bases: 0. The CDR3 covers 15 residues. The chain's CDR3 is CASSWTSGSTDTQYF. The CDR3 bases are TGCGCCAGCAGCTGGACTAGCGGGAGCACAGATACGCAGTATTTT.

The V gene is TRBV4-2, the J gene TRBJ1-6, with 9 nucleotides matching TRBD1. The V gene's germline CDR1 is LGHNA and CDR2 YNFKEQ. This CDR3 region has 16 residues. The V and J ends lost 4 bases and 8 bases, in that order; junction bases with no gene match: 9. The CDR3 protein is CASSPPGQGIDSPLHF. The CDR3 bases are TGTGCCAGCAGCCCCCCGGGACAGGGTATTGATTCACCCCTCCACTTT.

The chain uses TRBV6-1 and TRBJ1-3; TRBD1 might be the D (5 bases). With 2 bases removed from V and 0 bases from J, the gap between germline ends came to 14 bases. The CDR3 runs to 17 residues. Germline CDR1 is MNHNS and CDR2 is SASEGT. CDR3 sequence (DNA): TGTGCCAGCAGTGAAATCTACGGGACCAGCTCTGGAAACACCATATATTTT. Translating gives CASSEIYGTSSGNTIYF.

This chain connects TRBV29-1 to TRBJ2-1; the D gene is possibly TRBD2 (5 bases). CDR3 size: 14 residues. Germline lookup yields CDR1 SQVTM and CDR2 ANQGSEA. V was trimmed by 3 bases and J by 0 bases, leaving 9 bases between them. The CDR3 coding sequence is TGCAGCGTTGACGAGAGGGCCTCCTACAATGAGCAGTTCTTC. Encoded protein: CSVDERASYNEQFF.

V gene TRBV12-5 combines with J gene TRBJ2-3, with a weak D call TRBD1 (5 bases). The CDR3 loop spans 13 amino acids. V was clipped by 3 bases and J by 5 bases, with 9 bases between them. Germline V gives CDR1 LGHNT, CDR2 FRNRAP. The CDR3 bases are TGTGCTAGTGGTTTTGGGGCGGTAGATACGCAGTATTTT. Its protein product is CASGFGAVDTQYF. Supplemented by reference TRBV12-5 and TRBJ2-3, the full variable domain reads DARVTQTPRHKVTEMGQEVTMRCQPILGHNTVFWYRQTMMQGLELLAYFRNRAPLDDSGMPKDRFSAEMPDATLATLKIQPSEPRDSAVYFCASGFGAVDTQYFGPGTRLTVL.

With regard to this clone: The same CDR3 is also encoded by other DNA sequences in this sample. V and J are TRBV28 and TRBJ2-7, with D possibly matching TRBD2 (6 bases). Per the germline V gene, CDR1 is MDHEN and CDR2 is SYDVKM. V was pared by 8 bases and J by 4 bases, with 9 bases between. The CDR3 runs to 11 residues. This CDR3 is CASYGGYEQYF. As DNA, the CDR3 is TGTGCCAGCTACGGGGGATACGAGCAGTACTTC.

The V and J genes are TRBV19 and TRBJ2-4, with no clear D. The CDR3 runs to 18 residues. Germline CDR1 LNHDA, CDR2 SQIVND (reference sequence). Trimming stripped 0 bases from V and 2 bases from J, with 17 bases between. In nucleotides, the CDR3 is TGTGCCAGTAGTATAGATCCGATAGGTTTTGCTTCCAAAAACATTCAGTACTTC. It is translated as CASSIDPIGFASKNIQYF.

This rearrangement joins TRBV7-9 to TRBJ1-3; D remains ambiguous. This CDR3 has 12 amino acids. From germline, CDR1 is SEHNR and CDR2 FQNEAQ (reference sequence). The germline V and J ends were trimmed by 1 base and 7 bases, with 5 bases remaining between them. The CDR3 here is CASSLDGNTIYF. CDR3 coding DNA: TGTGCCAGCAGCTTAGATGGGAACACCATATATTTT.

This clone was observed once. The chain recombines TRBV7-9 with TRBJ2-1; 13 nucleotides align to TRBD2. Germline V CDR1 and CDR2: SEHNR, FQNEAQ (reference sequence). With 5 bases clipped from V and 9 bases from J, the junction kept 7 bases outside the gene matches. This CDR3 comprises 15 residues. CDR3 protein: CASSPGTSGTSEQFF. CDR3 DNA sequence: TGTGCCAGCAGCCCCGGGACTAGCGGGACTAGTGAGCAGTTCTTC.

V gene TRBV10-3 combines with J gene TRBJ2-7, with TRBD1 as a possible D gene (7 bases). CDR1 is ENHRY and CDR2 is SYGVKD in the germline V gene. V lost 4 bases, J lost 2 bases, and 15 bases lay in between. CDR3 length: 15 residues. CDR3 sequence reads: CAISGAGGKTYEQYF. Here the CDR3 DNA reads TGTGCCATCAGTGGTGCAGGGGGGAAGACCTACGAGCAGTACTTC.

Comments on this clone: One end of the junction is discordant with germline, which a read error may explain. This chain uses TRBV7-3 with TRBJ1-2, with TRBD1 identical over 7 bases. CDR1 is SGHTA and CDR2 is FQGTGA in the germline V gene. The CDR3 covers 14 residues. DNA of the CDR3: TGCGCCAGCAGCCAAGGTGACAGGGTCTATGGCTACACCTTC. Protein product: CASSQGDRVYGYTF.

V gene TRBV19 combines with J gene TRBJ2-1; the match to TRBD2 covers 8 bases. The V segment lost 8 bases and the J segment 5 bases; nucleotides outside the gene matches: 8. Per germline, CDR1 LNHDA and CDR2 SQIVND (reference sequence). The CDR3 totals 14 residues. The CDR3 DNA is TGTGCCAGTTCCTCGAGCGGGAGCCACAATGAGCAGTTCTTC. The encoded protein is CASSSSGSHNEQFF.

This clone was observed a handful of times. This chain joins TRBV6-1 and TRBJ2-5; 7 bases are shared with TRBD1. The germline CDR1 and CDR2 sequences are MNHNS and SASEGT. This CDR3 contains 13 residues. With 8 bases clipped from V and 2 bases from J, the junction kept 5 bases outside the gene matches. The CDR3: CASWGQNQETQYF. The CDR3 coding sequence is TGTGCCAGCTGGGGACAGAATCAAGAGACCCAGTACTTC.

This chain links TRBV28 with TRBJ2-2; no clear D gene. With 6 bases removed from V and 4 bases from J, the gap between germline ends came to 15 bases. The CDR3 covers 15 residues. The germline V gene has CDR1 MDHEN and CDR2 SYDVKM. DNA of the CDR3: TGTGCCAGCAGCTCGGTCGGTACCCGCACCGGGGAGCTGTTTTTT. Translation gives CASSSVGTRTGELFF.

This clone came up a few times. The genes are TRBV7-9 and TRBJ2-3, with D hard to call. Germline CDR1 and CDR2: SEHNR and FQNEAQ (reference sequence). CDR3 size: 15 residues. Deletions cut 4 bases from V and 0 bases from J, with 11 bases between. DNA for the CDR3: TGTGCCAGCAGCTCACCGAGGTATAGCACAGATACGCAGTATTTT. Translation gives CASSSPRYSTDTQYF.

The rearrangement uses TRBV2 and TRBJ1-5; TRBD1 matches at 8 bases. CDR3 length equals 15 residues. After removal of 4 bases from V and 5 bases from J, the junction contained 7 bases not matched to a gene. CDR1 and CDR2 (germline): SNHLY, FYNNEI. CDR3 nucleotide sequence: TGTGCCAGCAGTGGCGTTACAGGGGGGTATCAGCCCCAGCATTTT. It yields the protein CASSGVTGGYQPQHF.

This chain links TRBV5-1 with TRBJ1-4; D possibly corresponds to TRBD1 (5 bases). The CDR3 sequence is 16 residues long. Germline lookup yields CDR1 SGHRS and CDR2 YFSETQ. The V gene lost 2 bases and the J gene lost 5 bases, with 16 bases spanning the gap. The CDR3: CASSLQVPGPNEKLFF. The CDR3 DNA is TGCGCCAGCAGCTTACAAGTTCCAGGGCCAAATGAAAAACTGTTTTTT. The full variable domain, its missing parts supplied by reference TRBV5-1 and TRBJ1-4, is KAGVTQTPRYLIKTRGQQVTLSCSPISGHRSVSWYQQTPGQGLQFLFEYFSETQRNKGNFPGRFSGRQFSNSRSEMNVSTLELGDSALYLCASSLQVPGPNEKLFFGSGTQLSVL.

V is TRBV7-8 and J is TRBJ2-7; TRBD1 or TRBD2 may be the D gene (5 bases each). Trimming removed 4 bases at V and 4 bases at J, with 17 bases between. CDR1 SGHVS and CDR2 FQNEAQ come from the germline V gene. The CDR3 runs to 15 residues. This CDR3 is CASSSGTSLYYEQYF. The CDR3 nucleotides read TGTGCCAGCAGCTCGGGGACCTCCCTGTATTACGAGCAGTACTTC.

CDR3 in DNA: TGTGCCAGCAGTGGCCCCCGGACAGCCATGAACACTGAAGCTTTCTTT. Its translation is CASSGPRTAMNTEAFF. The J gene is TRBJ1-1, the V gene TRBV25-1; a possible D gene is TRBD1 (6 bases). Germline loops: CDR1 MGHDK, CDR2 SYGVNS. The CDR3 consists of 16 residues. V gave up 4 bases and J gave up 0 bases, with 15 bases separating them.

The rearrangement links TRBV19 to TRBJ1-2, with a weak D call TRBD1 (6 bases). Germline CDR1 LNHDA, CDR2 SQIVND (reference sequence). V was trimmed by 3 bases and J by 8 bases, leaving 10 bases between them. The CDR3 consists of 12 residues. CDR3 loop: CASSMSQGGYTF. CDR3 in DNA: TGTGCCAGTAGTATGTCACAGGGAGGCTACACCTTC.

This chain links TRBV10-3 with TRBJ1-1; a possible D gene is TRBD1 (5 bases). Germline CDR1 is ENHRY and CDR2 is SYGVKD. The length of the CDR3 is 13 residues. V was cut by 3 bases and J by 6 bases, with 11 bases left in between. The CDR3 DNA follows: TGTGCCATCAGTGACGTTGCGGGGGCTGAAGCTTTCTTT. Amino acid sequence: CAISDVAGAEAFF.

V gene TRBV11-1 combines with J gene TRBJ2-3; 7 bases align to TRBD1. This CDR3 has 15 amino acids. Unmatched junction bases numbered 12, after V lost 7 bases and J lost 5 bases. Germline V CDR1 and CDR2: SGHAT, FQDESV (reference sequence). The CDR3 DNA sequence: TGTGCCAGCACGTCTTGGACAGGTGGTATAGATACGCAGTATTTT. Encoded protein: CASTSWTGGIDTQYF.